One sample yielded the 17 T cell receptor beta chains listed below, sequenced in a study of beta chain features in type 1 diabetes. The entirety of the isolated RNA underwent reverse transcription, so expressed TCRB transcripts were sequenced. Sequenced by immunoSEQ multiplex PCR; TCRdb stores in-frame clones only, minus some. The sample lists hundreds of thousands of clones; 17% were seen once. Sequenced input: naive CD4+ T cells from blood. The receptor source for this set is a woman in her late teens or twenties in good health.

J is TRBJ1-2 and V is TRBV28, with D unclear. In germline, CDR1 is MDHEN, CDR2 SYDVKM. The CDR3 contains 10 residues. With 6 bases removed from V and 5 bases from J, the gap between germline ends came to 4 bases. The CDR3 sequence is CASRVYGYTF. In nucleotides, the CDR3 is TGTGCCAGCAGGGTGTATGGCTACACCTTC.

This clone showed up just a few times. The genes are TRBV6-6 and TRBJ1-2; D remains ambiguous. V gave up 2 bases and J gave up 4 bases, with 11 bases separating them. Germline assignment: CDR1 MNHNY and CDR2 SVGAGI (reference sequence). This CDR3 spans 14 amino acids. In DNA form, the CDR3 reads TGTGCCAGCAGTTACGACGGCCGCGGCTATGGCTACACCTTC. The encoded protein is CASSYDGRGYGYTF.

The chain is built from TRBV25-1 and TRBJ1-5, with D unclear. The CDR3 contains 12 residues. Trimming left V 2 bases short and J 10 bases short, with 9 bases between. From germline, CDR1 is MGHDK and CDR2 SYGVNS. The CDR3 DNA reads as TGTGCCAGCAGTGAACAGGTTGGTCCCCAGCATTTT. Translated, it gives CASSEQVGPQHF.

V gene TRBV28 combines with J gene TRBJ1-2; 8 nucleotides line up with TRBD1. The CDR3 length is 14 residues. J gave up 8 bases and V 3 bases, and 8 bases lay outside the gene matches. Germline CDR1 is MDHEN and CDR2 is SYDVKM. CDR3 nucleotides: TGTGCCAGCAGTTTTCTGGACAGGGCATCCGGCTACACCTTC. This codes for CASSFLDRASGYTF.

V usage is TRBV10-3 and J usage is TRBJ2-2; 11 nucleotides line up with TRBD2. Losses at the gene ends were 6 bases for V and 0 bases for J; bases not matched to a gene: 3. The CDR3 is 16 residues long. The germline gives CDR1 ENHRY, CDR2 SYGVKD. CDR3 sequence (DNA): TGTGCCATCAGGGGGACTAGCGGTTCGAACACCGGGGAGCTGTTTTTT. It codes for CAIRGTSGSNTGELFF.

This chain links TRBV9 with TRBJ1-3; 9 bases are a match to TRBD1. CDR1 is SGDLS and CDR2 is YYNGEE in the germline V gene. The CDR3 extends over 18 amino acids. After removal of 0 bases from V and 3 bases from J, the junction contained 10 bases not matched to a gene. CDR3 in amino acids: CASSVGGTGYVDGNTIYF. CDR3 bases: TGTGCCAGCAGCGTAGGGGGGACAGGGTATGTTGATGGAAACACCATATATTTT.

V is TRBV6-1 and J is TRBJ1-5; D is undetermined. V was trimmed by 6 bases and J by 0 bases, leaving 6 bases between them. There are 13 residues in the CDR3. CDR1 and CDR2 (germline): MNHNS, SASEGT. The chain's CDR3 is CASRIYSNQPQHF. CDR3 coding DNA: TGTGCCAGCAGGATTTATAGCAATCAGCCCCAGCATTTT.

The rearrangement uses TRBV5-6 and TRBJ1-5; weak D call: TRBD1 (5 bases). This CDR3 spans 15 amino acids. Germline-derived CDR1 and CDR2 are SGHDT and YYEEEE. Trimming took off 4 bases at V and 2 bases at J, with 13 bases between the two ends. The CDR3 DNA sequence: TGTGCCAGCAGCCATCAGGGAGGGGGCAATCAGCCCCAGCATTTT. It yields the protein CASSHQGGGNQPQHF.

The V gene is TRBV28, the J gene TRBJ2-1; 14 bases align to TRBD2. Per germline, CDR1 MDHEN and CDR2 SYDVKM. V lost 8 bases to trimming and J lost 9 bases; unmatched junction nucleotides: 21. The CDR3 consists of 19 residues. CDR3 coding DNA: TGTGCCAGCTCGTTTAGAGAGGGTCCGGGACTAGCGGGAGTGCTTGAGCAGTTCTTC. This codes for CASSFREGPGLAGVLEQFF.

The V call is TRBV28, the J call TRBJ2-1, with 13 bases that match TRBD2. The CDR3 loop spans 17 amino acids. V trimming: 4 bases; J trimming: 7 bases; junction bases outside the gene matches: 10. The germline CDR1 and CDR2 sequences are MDHEN and SYDVKM. This CDR3 is CASSSPRLAGGVNEQFF. Here the CDR3 DNA reads TGTGCCAGCAGTTCCCCTCGACTAGCGGGAGGTGTAAATGAGCAGTTCTTC. Full variable domain (remainder filled in from reference TRBV28 and TRBJ2-1): DVKVTQSSRYLVKRTGEKVFLECVQDMDHENMFWYRQDPGLGLRLIYFSYDVKMKEKGDIPEGYSVSREKKERFSLILESASTNQTSMYLCASSSPRLAGGVNEQFFGPGTRLTVL.

This clone was seen more than once but under ten times. Other DNA sequences in the same sample also yield this CDR3. This chain links TRBV7-2 with TRBJ2-7; 8 nucleotides align to TRBD1. The CDR3 length is 14 residues. Germline lookup yields CDR1 SGHTA and CDR2 FQGNSA. The J segment lost 2 bases and the V segment lost 5 bases, leaving 5 bases of the junction unmatched. CDR3 sequence: CASSSRTGPYEQYF. CDR3 sequence (DNA): TGTGCCAGCAGCAGCCGGACAGGGCCCTACGAGCAGTACTTC. Variable domain in full (rest from reference TRBV7-2 and TRBJ2-7): GAGVSQSPSNKVTEKGKDVELRCDPISGHTALYWYRQSLGQGLEFLIYFQGNSAPDKSGLPSDRFSAERTGGSVSTLTIQRTQQEDSAVYLCASSSRTGPYEQYFGPGTRLTVT.

This clone was seen more than once but under ten times. One junction end does not reproduce the germline sequence, and a read error may be involved. V is TRBV4-1 and J is TRBJ2-3; D is uncertain. CDR3 length equals 13 residues. The germline CDR1 and CDR2 sequences are MGHRA and YSYEKL. The CDR3: CASSHWRSDTQYF. CDR3 DNA sequence: TGTGCCAGCAGCCACTGGCGTTCCGATACGCAGTATTTT.

In its sample, this clone was seen a few times. The chain links TRBV2 to TRBJ1-2, with D perhaps TRBD1 (6 bases). V was pared by 11 bases and J by 3 bases, with 16 bases between. The CDR3 spans 13 residues. Per germline, CDR1 SNHLY and CDR2 FYNNEI. DNA for the CDR3: TGTGCCTCAAAAGGGGGTGGTGACTATGGCTACACCTTC. Protein: CASKGGGDYGYTF.

The V gene is TRBV6-5, the J gene TRBJ2-2; TRBD1 aligns across 7 bases. This CDR3 has 15 amino acids. V trimming: 7 bases; J trimming: 0 bases; junction bases outside the gene matches: 5. Germline values: CDR1 MNHEY, CDR2 SVGAGI. Here the CDR3 DNA reads TGTGCCAGCACAGGGACAGCCGCGAACACCGGGGAGCTGTTTTTT. It is translated as CASTGTAANTGELFF.

This clone came up a few times. This rearrangement joins TRBV5-4 to TRBJ2-7; D could derive from TRBD1 or TRBD2 (5 bases each). Trimming cost V 2 bases and J 3 bases, with 12 bases left between them. The length of the CDR3 is 14 residues. Germline CDR1 SGHNT, CDR2 YYREEE (reference sequence). CDR3 amino acids: CASSFGATGYEQYF. As DNA, the CDR3 is TGTGCCAGCAGCTTCGGGGCAACGGGCTACGAGCAGTACTTC. Full variable domain (outside the CDR3, taken from reference TRBV5-4 and TRBJ2-7): ETGVTQSPTHLIKTRGQQVTLRCSSQSGHNTVSWYQQALGQGPQFIFQYYREEENGRGNFPPRFSGLQFPNYSSELNVNALELDDSALYLCASSFGATGYEQYFGPGTRLTVT.

This clone turned up a few times. The chain carries TRBV7-2 and TRBJ2-3; D unresolved. The CDR3 contains 14 residues. V lost 3 bases and J lost 2, with 9 bases in between. The germline V gene encodes CDR1 SGHTA and CDR2 FQGNSA. CDR3 residues: CASSFDRSTDTQYF. The CDR3 region has the DNA TGTGCCAGCAGCTTTGACCGCTCCACAGATACGCAGTATTTT.

This clone appeared a few times. The identical CDR3 is also encoded by other nucleotide sequences in the sample. The rearrangement links TRBV5-4 to TRBJ2-1, with 9 positions matching TRBD2. The CDR3 is made up of 14 amino acids. The V gene end was trimmed by 4 bases and the J gene end by 1 base; junction bases not matched to a gene: 0. Germline V gives CDR1 SGHNT, CDR2 YYREEE (reference sequence). The DNA of the CDR3 is TGTGCCAGCAGCCTAGCGGGGTCCTACAATGAGCAGTTCTTC. Encoded protein: CASSLAGSYNEQFF. Variable domain in full (rest from reference TRBV5-4 and TRBJ2-1): ETGVTQSPTHLIKTRGQQVTLRCSSQSGHNTVSWYQQALGQGPQFIFQYYREEENGRGNFPPRFSGLQFPNYSSELNVNALELDDSALYLCASSLAGSYNEQFFGPGTRLTVL.